This record looks at one T cell receptor beta chain sequence and its context. This receptor's antigen is unknown. No base quality information exists; no much larger clone differs at one position. Genomic DNA was isolated using the Qiagen DNeasy kit from unsorted PBMCs as well as from negatively selected CD4+ and CD8+ fractions. TCR beta CDR3 regions were amplified by immunoSEQ multiplex PCR using primers annealing to V and J segments. A synthetic immune receptor repertoire was used to minimize amplification bias, and any residual bias was removed computationally once sequencing was done. The original methods were these. Custom Python scripts were used to quantify repertoire diversity as the Shannon entropy index. Unsorted, CD4+ and CD8+ repertoires were analyzed separately, except in combined analyses where CD4+ and CD8+ sequences were merged in silico. Clonal expansion was defined as at least a 2-fold frequency increase after treatment relative to C1D1, with a pseudocount of 0.5 for undetected baseline clones. Clones with 0 or 1 copy at C1D1 were classified as singleton clones, and clones with 2 or more copies were classified as non-singleton clones. Clones expanded in unsorted samples were labelled as CD4+, CD8+ or unknown by matching protein sequences in sorted samples from the same patient. Wilcoxon tests on paired samples were used to test diversity changes from C1D1 to C4D1. This immuneACCESS table, as held by TCRdb, lists in-frame sequences with V and J called but not all clones. Of the missing ones, under half trace to an unresolved V gene in checked studies; the others have no known cause. Clonal size and the V and J genes are those of that table, whereas D and trimming came from the DNA. This sample comprises some 95,000 clones, over 75% of them detected only once. Clones ranked in the top ten supply approximately 2.9% of the sample.

The meaning of the sample's time point label: cycle 4 day 1 (C4D1), after 5 to 7 weeks of nivolumab. Relapse after autologous stem cell transplantation had occurred in all trial patients, and cohorts A, B and C were distinguished by prior brentuximab vedotin exposure. The trial cohort comprised roughly 50 patients with relapsed/refractory classical Hodgkin lymphoma whose best overall responses were complete response, partial response or progressive disease. Single-agent nivolumab was administered to trial patients in the multi-cohort phase II CheckMate 205 trial. An independent review committee assessed best overall response by applying the 2007 International Working Group response criteria. Trial PBMCs were collected immediately before nivolumab initiation (C1D1) and during therapy at cycle 2 day 1 and cycle 4 day 1. Peripheral blood was collected in 8 mL Vacutainer Cell Preparation Tubes, from which PBMCs were isolated by centrifugation and then cryopreserved.

CDR1 MNHEY and CDR2 SMNVEV are derived from the germline V gene (reference sequence). V has 2 bases trimmed and J has 10 bases trimmed; junction bases matching no gene number 4. Including cysteine and phenylalanine, the CDR3 has 15 amino acids. Just CDR3 DNA is preserved here, 45 bases in frame from base 1. These data come from a study of PD-1 blockade in classical Hodgkin lymphoma (dated by TCRdb to 2020 to 2022). As for the study more broadly: Nivolumab dosing was 3 mg/kg intravenously every 2 weeks, continuing until either disease progression or unacceptable toxicity. The study used CyTOF and TCR beta sequencing to define a peripheral blood immune signature of response to PD-1 blockade in classical Hodgkin lymphoma.

Study-wide conclusions, independent of this receptor: CD4+ but not CD8+ TCR diversity rose significantly by C4D1 (p=0.0027 vs p=0.16), most apparent in complete responders (p=0.02). Lower diversity was observed in patients in whom nivolumab was started less than 1 year after ASCT, and these patients were excluded from later analyses so that confounding by immune reconstitution would be avoided. Only a single clinical trial cohort was studied, and what caused the repertoire differences, possibly disease activity or prior therapy, remained undefined. Baseline TCR diversity was reported to be lower in newly diagnosed patients than in healthy donors and to be lower still in relapsed/refractory patients. Trial patients with a complete response had baseline diversity similar to that of newly diagnosed patients, while partial responders and progressors had significantly lower diversity.

Sequencing used peripheral blood mononuclear cells (PBMCs), obtained before the fourth cycle of nivolumab. This sequence uses TRBV27 and TRBJ1-6; 11 central nucleotides agree with TRBD1. This clonotype originated in a human donor with classical Hodgkin lymphoma. The nucleotide sequence is given as TGTGCCAGCAGTTTAGGGACAGGGGGAGGCTCACCCCTCCACTTT. The resulting protein is CASSLGTGGGSPLHF.